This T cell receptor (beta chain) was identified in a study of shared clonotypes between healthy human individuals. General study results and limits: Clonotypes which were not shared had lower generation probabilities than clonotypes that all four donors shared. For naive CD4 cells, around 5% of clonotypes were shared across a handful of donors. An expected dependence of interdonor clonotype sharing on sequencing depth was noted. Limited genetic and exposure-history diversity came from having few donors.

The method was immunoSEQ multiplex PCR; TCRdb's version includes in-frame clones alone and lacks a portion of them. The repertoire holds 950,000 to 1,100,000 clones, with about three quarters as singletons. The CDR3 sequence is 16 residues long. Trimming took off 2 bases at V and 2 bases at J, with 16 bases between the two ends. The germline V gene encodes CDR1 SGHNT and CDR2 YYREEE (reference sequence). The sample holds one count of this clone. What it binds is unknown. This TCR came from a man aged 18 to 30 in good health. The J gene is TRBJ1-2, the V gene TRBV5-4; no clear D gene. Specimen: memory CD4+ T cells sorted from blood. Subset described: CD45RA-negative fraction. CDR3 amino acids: CASSFYRTHGNYGYTF. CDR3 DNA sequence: TGTGCCAGCAGCTTTTACCGGACCCACGGAAACTATGGCTACACCTTC.